This record concerns one T cell receptor beta chain sequence. Its antigen remains unknown. Amplified regions were TCR beta CDR3 sequences from RNA transcripts. The TCR CDR3 was amplified in a first-round RT-PCR using the HTBI primer set. Each CDR3 protein is one row after TCRdb ran MiXCR on the multiplex PCR reads. Among around 500,000 distinct CDR3 sequences listed, roughly 22% were seen once. Ophthalmopathy patients had moderate-to-severe active disease, CAS ≥3, NOSPECS ≥4, and disease duration under 3 months. It was 8.5 to 10 ml of fresh peripheral blood that supplied the PBMCs. The data stem from a study of T cells in Graves' hyperthyroidism and ophthalmopathy. This CDR3 has 15 amino acids. Between the trimmed V and J ends, which lost 3 bases and 1 base, there was a span of 11 bases. Looked up from germline, CDR1 is SGDLS and CDR2 is YYNGEE. Study results and limitations: Also found in blood were most expanded thyroid clonotypes above 0.001.

The sequenced material came from blood. The clonotype originates from a woman in her 70s with Graves' ophthalmopathy. The chain is built from TRBV9 and TRBJ2-1; no firm D call. CDR3 sequence (DNA): TGTGCCAGCAGCGCAGGCAGGTTGTCCTACAATGAGCAGTTCTTC. Translation gives CASSAGRLSYNEQFF. Together with reference TRBV9 and TRBJ2-1, the CDR3 gives the full variable domain: DSGVTQTPKHLITATGQRVTLRCSPRSGDLSVYWYQQSLDQGLQFLIQYYNGEERAKGNILERFSAQQFPDLHSELNLSSLELGDSALYFCASSAGRLSYNEQFFGPGTRLTVL.